This T cell receptor (beta chain) was sequenced for a study of T cells in Graves' hyperthyroidism and ophthalmopathy. The V end was cut by 1 base, the J end by 1 base, with 7 bases between. The CDR3 is made up of 14 amino acids. Germline CDR1 KGHSH, CDR2 LQKENI. Amplified TCR beta CDR3 regions came from RNA transcripts. HTBI primers were used for first-round RT-PCR of the TCR CDR3. MiXCR, run by TCRdb on the multiplex PCR reads, gives a single entry per CDR3 protein. The table includes approximately 490,000 distinct CDR3 sequences, 22% detected once. Sequenced input: blood. This sequence originates from a woman aged 65 to 85 with Graves' ophthalmopathy. The J gene is TRBJ2-5, the V gene TRBV18; D is unresolved. CDR3 in amino acids: CASSPRVGQETQYF. For the CDR3, the DNA is TGTGCCAGCTCACCACGAGTGGGCCAAGAGACCCAGTACTTC.